This section outlines one T cell receptor beta chain sequence together with its context. The data derive from a study of T cells in tuberculosis. Assay: immunoSEQ multiplex PCR; the TCRdb copy retains only in-frame clones and omits some. The data show tens of thousands of clones, with approximately 90% seen just once and 17% held by the top ten. The V end was cut by 3 bases, the J end by 2 bases, with 14 bases between. The CDR3 totals 15 residues. Per germline, CDR1 MNHNY and CDR2 SVGAGI (reference sequence). Sequencing was carried out using PBMCs. This chain uses TRBV6-6 with TRBJ2-7; TRBD1 is a possible D gene (7 bases). The clonotype originates from a donor aged 5 to 30 with latent tuberculosis or without tuberculosis infection. Some clones in this sample may be carry-over from other donors' samples. CDR3 nucleotide sequence: TGTGCCAGCAGTTATGCGGGACAGAGGACCTACGAGCAGTACTTC. Translated: CASSYAGQRTYEQYF.